The rows below give T cell receptor beta chains drawn from one sample of a study of vaccination effects on CD4 cells after COVID-19. Sequencing used immunoSEQ multiplex PCR; TCRdb keeps in-frame clones, though not all of them. This sample has about 27,000 clones, with roughly 74% found just once. The antigens for these receptors are not known. The material sequenced was CD4+ T cells from PBMCs cultured with HCoV-NL63 spike peptides, taken before COVID-19 vaccination. These receptors originate from a human donor who received a COVID-19 vaccine. Each CDR3 is given with its conserved first and last residue. The D gene is left open where the match is weak. Clone size is given for some rows only: seen once, a few or many times, or a class if the clone is expanded.

j_call: TRBJ1-2; clone_size: .; v_call: TRBV29-1; d_call: .; cdr3_aa: CSVQARLNYGYTF; cdr3_nt: TGCAGCGTTCAAGCGAGATTGAACTATGGCTACACCTTC
j_call: TRBJ1-2; clone_size: .; v_call: TRBV30; d_call: TRBD1; cdr3_aa: CAWSTGGAYGYTF; cdr3_nt: TGTGCCTGGAGTACAGGGGGCGCCTATGGCTACACCTTC
j_call: TRBJ2-3; clone_size: .; v_call: TRBV24-1; d_call: .; cdr3_aa: CATSDGESTDTQYF; cdr3_nt: TGTGCCACCAGTGATGGGGAGAGCACAGATACGCAGTATTTT
j_call: TRBJ1-4; clone_size: .; v_call: TRBV2; d_call: TRBD1; cdr3_aa: CASSETQGVGLFF; cdr3_nt: TGTGCCAGCAGTGAAACCCAGGGGGTGGGTCTGTTTTTT
j_call: TRBJ2-7; clone_size: .; v_call: TRBV19; d_call: TRBD2; cdr3_aa: CASSIESSGRYEQYF; cdr3_nt: TGTGCCAGTAGTATAGAATCCAGCGGGAGGTACGAGCAGTACTTC
j_call: TRBJ2-3; clone_size: once; v_call: TRBV6-2/TRBV6-3; d_call: TRBD1; cdr3_aa: CASSTRQGWRDTQYF; cdr3_nt: TGTGCCAGCAGCACGCGACAGGGATGGAGAGATACGCAGTATTTT
j_call: TRBJ2-1; clone_size: .; v_call: TRBV7-9; d_call: .; cdr3_aa: CASSWGVGVVNEQFF; cdr3_nt: TGTGCCAGCAGCTGGGGGGTAGGAGTTGTCAATGAGCAGTTCTTC
j_call: TRBJ1-3; clone_size: .; v_call: TRBV6-5; d_call: .; cdr3_aa: CASSYLPPSSGNTIYF; cdr3_nt: TGTGCCAGCAGTTACTTACCTCCCAGCTCTGGAAACACCATATATTTT
j_call: TRBJ1-1; clone_size: .; v_call: TRBV19; d_call: .; cdr3_aa: CASTWTVSMNTEAFF; cdr3_nt: TGTGCCAGTACCTGGACAGTAAGCATGAACACTGAAGCTTTCTTT
j_call: TRBJ1-5; clone_size: .; v_call: TRBV7-9; d_call: .; cdr3_aa: CASSLGTGNQPQHF; cdr3_nt: TGTGCCAGCAGCTTAGGCACAGGGAATCAGCCCCAGCATTTT
j_call: TRBJ2-3; clone_size: few; v_call: TRBV6-5; d_call: TRBD2; cdr3_aa: CASSSTLAGRYF; cdr3_nt: TGTGCCAGCAGTTCGACACTAGCGGGAAGGTATTTT
j_call: TRBJ2-5; clone_size: once; v_call: TRBV5-4; d_call: .; cdr3_aa: CASSLAPAQETQYF; cdr3_nt: TGTGCCAGCAGCTTGGCTCCAGCCCAAGAGACCCAGTACTTC
j_call: TRBJ1-3; clone_size: .; v_call: TRBV28; d_call: .; cdr3_aa: CASSLSRQGHTIYF; cdr3_nt: TGTGCCAGCAGTTTATCCCGGCAGGGCCACACCATATATTTT
j_call: TRBJ1-2; clone_size: .; v_call: TRBV9; d_call: .; cdr3_aa: CASSVASTVNYGYTF; cdr3_nt: TGTGCCAGCAGCGTAGCCAGTACGGTTAACTATGGCTACACCTTC
j_call: TRBJ2-7; clone_size: .; v_call: TRBV12-3/TRBV12-4; d_call: .; cdr3_aa: CASSLSVYEQYF; cdr3_nt: TGTGCCAGCAGTTTATCTGTGTACGAGCAGTACTTC
j_call: TRBJ2-7; clone_size: .; v_call: TRBV7-9; d_call: TRBD2; cdr3_aa: CASSQGTSGPYEQYF; cdr3_nt: TGTGCCAGCAGCCAAGGGACTAGCGGACCCTACGAGCAGTACTTC
j_call: TRBJ2-5; clone_size: .; v_call: TRBV5-4; d_call: .; cdr3_aa: CASSPLGPKETQYF; cdr3_nt: TGTGCCAGCAGCCCTCTCGGCCCAAAAGAGACCCAGTACTTC
j_call: TRBJ1-4; clone_size: .; v_call: TRBV7-8; d_call: .; cdr3_aa: CASSPTQGRGKLFF; cdr3_nt: TGTGCCAGCAGCCCAACCCAGGGGAGAGGAAAACTGTTTTTT
j_call: TRBJ2-3; clone_size: .; v_call: TRBV12-5; d_call: TRBD1; cdr3_aa: CASGADRDGDTQYF; cdr3_nt: TGTGCTAGTGGGGCGGACAGGGATGGAGATACGCAGTATTTT
j_call: TRBJ2-7; clone_size: .; v_call: TRBV10-2; d_call: .; cdr3_aa: CASLFGGTYEQYF; cdr3_nt: TGCGCCAGTCTCTTCGGGGGAACCTACGAGCAGTACTTC
j_call: TRBJ1-6; clone_size: few; v_call: TRBV5-1; d_call: TRBD1; cdr3_aa: CASRGITGDNSPLHF; cdr3_nt: TGCGCCAGCAGGGGCATAACAGGGGATAATTCACCCCTCCACTTT
j_call: TRBJ1-4; clone_size: .; v_call: TRBV5-4; d_call: .; cdr3_aa: CASSLGGHRNEKLFF; cdr3_nt: TGTGCCAGCAGCTTGGGGGGACACCGGAATGAAAAACTGTTTTTT
j_call: TRBJ1-5; clone_size: .; v_call: TRBV5-1; d_call: .; cdr3_aa: CASSPDTNNQPQHF; cdr3_nt: TGCGCCAGCAGCCCCGACACCAACAATCAGCCCCAGCATTTT
j_call: TRBJ2-1; clone_size: .; v_call: TRBV11-3; d_call: TRBD2; cdr3_aa: CASSLVGLAEEQFF; cdr3_nt: TGTGCCAGCAGCTTAGTTGGCCTAGCGGAAGAGCAGTTCTTC
j_call: TRBJ2-5; clone_size: .; v_call: TRBV10-3; d_call: .; cdr3_aa: CAINDAQETQYF; cdr3_nt: TGTGCCATCAACGACGCCCAAGAGACCCAGTACTTC
j_call: TRBJ1-1; clone_size: .; v_call: TRBV5-6; d_call: .; cdr3_aa: CASSLLGAGTEAFF; cdr3_nt: TGTGCCAGCAGCTTGCTGGGGGCCGGCACTGAAGCTTTCTTT
j_call: TRBJ2-1; clone_size: .; v_call: TRBV9; d_call: .; cdr3_aa: CASSARDAPYNEQFF; cdr3_nt: TGTGCCAGCAGCGCACGGGACGCGCCGTACAATGAGCAGTTCTTC
j_call: TRBJ2-3; clone_size: .; v_call: TRBV6-5; d_call: .; cdr3_aa: CASSYDPGTSTDTQYF; cdr3_nt: TGTGCCAGCAGTTACGACCCCGGGACGAGCACAGATACGCAGTATTTT
j_call: TRBJ2-5; clone_size: .; v_call: TRBV19; d_call: TRBD1; cdr3_aa: CASSMVGTGQETQYF; cdr3_nt: TGTGCCAGTAGTATGGTGGGGACAGGGCAAGAGACCCAGTACTTC
j_call: TRBJ1-1; clone_size: .; v_call: TRBV6-1; d_call: .; cdr3_aa: CASSEQGMSTEAFF; cdr3_nt: TGTGCCAGCAGTGAACAGGGAATGAGCACTGAAGCTTTCTTT
j_call: TRBJ2-5; clone_size: .; v_call: TRBV6-2/TRBV6-3; d_call: .; cdr3_aa: CASSYGQETQYF; cdr3_nt: TGTGCCAGCAGTTATGGCCAGGAGACCCAGTACTTC
j_call: TRBJ2-2; clone_size: once; v_call: TRBV4-1; d_call: TRBD1; cdr3_aa: CASSLGTANTGELFF; cdr3_nt: TGCGCCAGCAGCCTCGGGACAGCGAACACCGGGGAGCTGTTTTTT
j_call: TRBJ1-2; clone_size: .; v_call: TRBV6-6; d_call: TRBD1; cdr3_aa: CASSATGTLNYGYTF; cdr3_nt: TGTGCCAGCAGTGCGACAGGGACATTAAACTATGGCTACACCTTC
j_call: TRBJ2-1; clone_size: .; v_call: TRBV7-2; d_call: .; cdr3_aa: CASSLMLSQRFLNEQFF; cdr3_nt: TGTGCCAGCAGCTTAATGTTGTCCCAGAGGTTCCTCAATGAGCAGTTCTTC
j_call: TRBJ2-1; clone_size: .; v_call: TRBV7-2; d_call: TRBD1; cdr3_aa: CASGQDYNEQFF; cdr3_nt: TGTGCCAGCGGACAGGACTACAATGAGCAGTTCTTC
j_call: TRBJ2-1; clone_size: .; v_call: TRBV12-3/TRBV12-4; d_call: .; cdr3_aa: CASSLVQTRIF; cdr3_nt: TGTGCCAGCAGTTTAGTACAGACACGAATCTTC
j_call: TRBJ1-5; clone_size: .; v_call: TRBV27; d_call: TRBD1; cdr3_aa: CASSFGQGPNQPQHF; cdr3_nt: TGTGCCAGCAGTTTCGGACAGGGGCCCAATCAGCCCCAGCATTTT
j_call: TRBJ2-5; clone_size: .; v_call: TRBV28; d_call: .; cdr3_aa: CASSLQGRRETQYF; cdr3_nt: TGTGCCAGCAGCCTACAGGGAAGGCGAGAGACCCAGTACTTC
j_call: TRBJ2-1; clone_size: .; v_call: TRBV21-1; d_call: .; cdr3_aa: CASSSRQGRGNEQFF; cdr3_nt: TGTGCCAGCAGCAGCCGACAGGGGCGGGGTAATGAGCAGTTCTTC
j_call: TRBJ2-1; clone_size: .; v_call: TRBV5-6; d_call: .; cdr3_aa: CASSLAGRQYNEQFF; cdr3_nt: TGTGCCAGCAGCTTGGCCGGGCGGCAATACAATGAGCAGTTCTTC
j_call: TRBJ2-2; clone_size: .; v_call: TRBV18; d_call: .; cdr3_aa: CASSPLAGNTGELFF; cdr3_nt: TGTGCCAGCTCACCATTGGCCGGGAACACCGGGGAGCTGTTTTTT
j_call: TRBJ1-5; clone_size: .; v_call: TRBV20-1; d_call: .; cdr3_aa: CSASSTDGILHSNQPQHF; cdr3_nt: TGCAGTGCTAGTTCCACGGACGGCATCCTTCATAGCAATCAGCCCCAGCATTTT
j_call: TRBJ1-2; clone_size: .; v_call: TRBV10-3; d_call: .; cdr3_aa: CAITGGGADYGYTF; cdr3_nt: TGTGCCATCACCGGGGGCGGGGCGGACTATGGCTACACCTTC
j_call: TRBJ2-7; clone_size: .; v_call: TRBV7-9; d_call: TRBD2; cdr3_aa: CASSLVAGGPSSYEQYF; cdr3_nt: TGTGCCAGCAGCTTAGTCGCGGGGGGCCCTAGCTCCTACGAGCAGTACTTC
j_call: TRBJ2-7; clone_size: few; v_call: TRBV7-2; d_call: .; cdr3_aa: CASSLGFVLGSYEQYF; cdr3_nt: TGTGCCAGCAGCTTAGGTTTTGTGTTGGGGTCCTACGAGCAGTACTTC
j_call: TRBJ1-4; clone_size: .; v_call: TRBV4-3; d_call: .; cdr3_aa: CASSQDLNEKLFF; cdr3_nt: TGCGCCAGCAGCCAAGATCTTAATGAAAAACTGTTTTTT
j_call: TRBJ2-4; clone_size: .; v_call: TRBV10-3; d_call: .; cdr3_aa: CATRPSGEGGKNIQYF; cdr3_nt: TGTGCCACGCGCCCCAGTGGCGAGGGGGGCAAAAACATTCAGTACTTC
j_call: TRBJ1-1; clone_size: .; v_call: TRBV2; d_call: .; cdr3_aa: CASSRVEDTEAFF; cdr3_nt: TGTGCCAGCAGCAGGGTCGAGGACACTGAAGCTTTCTTT